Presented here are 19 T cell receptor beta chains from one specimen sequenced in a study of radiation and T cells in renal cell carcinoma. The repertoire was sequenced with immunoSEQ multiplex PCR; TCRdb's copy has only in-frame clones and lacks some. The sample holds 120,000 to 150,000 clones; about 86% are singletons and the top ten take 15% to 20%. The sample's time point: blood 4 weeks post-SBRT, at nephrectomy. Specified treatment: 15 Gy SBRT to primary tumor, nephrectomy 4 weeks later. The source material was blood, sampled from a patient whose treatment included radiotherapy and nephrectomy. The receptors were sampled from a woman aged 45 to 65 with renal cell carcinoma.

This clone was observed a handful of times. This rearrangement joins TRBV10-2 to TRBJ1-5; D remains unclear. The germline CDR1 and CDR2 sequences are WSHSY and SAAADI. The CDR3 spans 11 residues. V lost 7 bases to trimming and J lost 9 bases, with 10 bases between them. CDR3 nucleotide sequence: TGCGCCAGCACCACCCTCGGGCCCCAGCATTTT. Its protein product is CASTTLGPQHF.

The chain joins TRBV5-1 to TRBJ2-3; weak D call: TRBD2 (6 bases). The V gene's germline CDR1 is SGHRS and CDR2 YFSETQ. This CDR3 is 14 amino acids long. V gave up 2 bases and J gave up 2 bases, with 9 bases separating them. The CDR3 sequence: CASSFRGNTDTQYF. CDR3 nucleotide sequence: TGCGCCAGCAGCTTCCGCGGGAACACAGATACGCAGTATTTT.

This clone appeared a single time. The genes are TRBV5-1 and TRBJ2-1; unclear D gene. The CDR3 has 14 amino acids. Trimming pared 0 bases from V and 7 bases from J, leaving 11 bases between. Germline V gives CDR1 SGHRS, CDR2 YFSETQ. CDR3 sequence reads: CASSLVVGGNEQFF. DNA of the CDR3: TGCGCCAGCAGCTTGGTTGTGGGTGGGAATGAGCAGTTCTTC.

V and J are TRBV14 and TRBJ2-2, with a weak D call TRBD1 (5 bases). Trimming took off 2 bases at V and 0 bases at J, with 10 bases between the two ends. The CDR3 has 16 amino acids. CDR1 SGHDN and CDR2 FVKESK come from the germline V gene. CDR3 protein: CASSQSTTANTGELFF. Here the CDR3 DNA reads TGTGCCAGCAGCCAATCAACGACAGCGAACACCGGGGAGCTGTTTTTT. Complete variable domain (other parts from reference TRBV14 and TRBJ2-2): EAGVTQFPSHSVIEKGQTVTLRCDPISGHDNLYWYRRVMGKEIKFLLHFVKESKQDESGMPNNRFLAERTGGTYSTLKVQPAELEDSGVYFCASSQSTTANTGELFFGEGSRLTVL.

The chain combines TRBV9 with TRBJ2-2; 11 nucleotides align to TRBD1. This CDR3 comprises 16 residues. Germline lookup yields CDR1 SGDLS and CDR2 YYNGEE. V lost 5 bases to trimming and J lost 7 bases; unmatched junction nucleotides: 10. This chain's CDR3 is CASSVTGTGGIGELFF. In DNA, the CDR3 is TGTGCCAGCAGTGTTACCGGGACAGGGGGTATCGGGGAGCTGTTTTTT.

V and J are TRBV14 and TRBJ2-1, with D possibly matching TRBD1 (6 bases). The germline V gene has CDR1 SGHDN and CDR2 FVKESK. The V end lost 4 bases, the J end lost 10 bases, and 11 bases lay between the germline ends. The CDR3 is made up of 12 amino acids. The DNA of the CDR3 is TGTGCCAGCAGCCCGCAGGGGTGGGAGCAGTTCTTC. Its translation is CASSPQGWEQFF. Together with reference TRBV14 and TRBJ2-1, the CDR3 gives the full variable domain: EAGVTQFPSHSVIEKGQTVTLRCDPISGHDNLYWYRRVMGKEIKFLLHFVKESKQDESGMPNNRFLAERTGGTYSTLKVQPAELEDSGVYFCASSPQGWEQFFGPGTRLTVL.

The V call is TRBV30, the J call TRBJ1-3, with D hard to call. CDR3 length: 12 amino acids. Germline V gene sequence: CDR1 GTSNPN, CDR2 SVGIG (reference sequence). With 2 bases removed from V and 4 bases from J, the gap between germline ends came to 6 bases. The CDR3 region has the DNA TGTGCCTGGAGTAACGCGGGAAACACCATATATTTT. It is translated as CAWSNAGNTIYF.

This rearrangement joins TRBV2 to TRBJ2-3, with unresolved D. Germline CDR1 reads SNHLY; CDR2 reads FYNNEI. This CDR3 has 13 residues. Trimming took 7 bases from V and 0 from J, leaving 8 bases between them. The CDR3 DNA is TGTGCCAGCATGTGGCGCAGCACAGATACGCAGTATTTT. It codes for CASMWRSTDTQYF. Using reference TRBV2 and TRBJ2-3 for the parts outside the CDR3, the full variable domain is EPEVTQTPSHQVTQMGQEVILRCVPISNHLYFYWYRQILGQKVEFLVSFYNNEISEKSEIFDDQFSVERPDGSNFTLKIRSTKLEDSAMYFCASMWRSTDTQYFGPGTRLTVL.

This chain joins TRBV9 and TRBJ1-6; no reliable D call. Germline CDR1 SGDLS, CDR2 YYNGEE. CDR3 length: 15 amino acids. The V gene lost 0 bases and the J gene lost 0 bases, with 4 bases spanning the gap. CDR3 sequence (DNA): TGTGCCAGCAGCGTAGAGAGCTCCTATAATTCACCCCTCCACTTT. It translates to CASSVESSYNSPLHF.

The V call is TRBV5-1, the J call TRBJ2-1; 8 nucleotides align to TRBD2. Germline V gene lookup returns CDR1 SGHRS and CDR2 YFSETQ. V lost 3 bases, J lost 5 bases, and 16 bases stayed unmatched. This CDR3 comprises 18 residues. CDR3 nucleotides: TGCGCCAGCAGCTCCCTTAACCTTGCGGGGGGCAGCCACAATGAGCAGTTCTTC. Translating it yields CASSSLNLAGGSHNEQFF.

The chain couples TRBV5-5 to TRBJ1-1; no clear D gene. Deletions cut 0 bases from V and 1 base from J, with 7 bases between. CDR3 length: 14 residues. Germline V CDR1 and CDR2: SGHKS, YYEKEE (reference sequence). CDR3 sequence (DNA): TGTGCCAGCAGCTTGGCTGGGTCGAACACTGAAGCTTTCTTT. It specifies CASSLAGSNTEAFF.

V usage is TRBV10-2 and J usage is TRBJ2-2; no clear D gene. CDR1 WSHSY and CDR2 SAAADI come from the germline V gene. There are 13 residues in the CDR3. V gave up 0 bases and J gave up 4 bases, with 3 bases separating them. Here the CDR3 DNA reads TGCGCCAGCAGTGAGTCGGGCACCGGGGAGCTGTTTTTT. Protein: CASSESGTGELFF.

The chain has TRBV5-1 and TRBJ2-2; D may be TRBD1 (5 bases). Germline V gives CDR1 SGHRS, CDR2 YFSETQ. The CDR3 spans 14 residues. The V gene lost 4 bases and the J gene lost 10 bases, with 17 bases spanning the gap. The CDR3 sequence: CASSQGLSAEELFF. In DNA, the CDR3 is TGCGCCAGCAGCCAGGGCCTCAGCGCGGAGGAGCTGTTTTTT.

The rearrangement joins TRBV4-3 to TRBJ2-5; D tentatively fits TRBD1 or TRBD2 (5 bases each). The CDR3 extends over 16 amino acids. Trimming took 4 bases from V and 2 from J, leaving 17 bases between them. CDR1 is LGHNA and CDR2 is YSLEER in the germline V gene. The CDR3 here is CASSRRGRVGQETQYF. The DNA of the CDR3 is TGCGCCAGCAGCCGTCGGGGCAGGGTCGGTCAAGAGACCCAGTACTTC.

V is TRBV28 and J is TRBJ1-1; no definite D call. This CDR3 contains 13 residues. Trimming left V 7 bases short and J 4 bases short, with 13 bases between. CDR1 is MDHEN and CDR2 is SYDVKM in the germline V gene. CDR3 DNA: TGTGCCAGCATCCTGAGTGGTGGCACTGAAGCTTTCTTT. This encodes CASILSGGTEAFF.

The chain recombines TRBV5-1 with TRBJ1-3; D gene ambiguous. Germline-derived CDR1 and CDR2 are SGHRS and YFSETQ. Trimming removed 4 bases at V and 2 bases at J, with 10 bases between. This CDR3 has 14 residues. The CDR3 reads CASSPNPAGNTIYF. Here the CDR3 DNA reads TGCGCCAGCAGCCCCAATCCCGCTGGAAACACCATATATTTT.

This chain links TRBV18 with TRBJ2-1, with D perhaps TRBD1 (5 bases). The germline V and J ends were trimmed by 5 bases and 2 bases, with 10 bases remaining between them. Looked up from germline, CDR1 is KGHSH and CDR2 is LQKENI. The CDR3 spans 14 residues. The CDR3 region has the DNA TGTGCCAGCTCATCATCGACAGCCTACAATGAGCAGTTCTTC. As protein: CASSSSTAYNEQFF.

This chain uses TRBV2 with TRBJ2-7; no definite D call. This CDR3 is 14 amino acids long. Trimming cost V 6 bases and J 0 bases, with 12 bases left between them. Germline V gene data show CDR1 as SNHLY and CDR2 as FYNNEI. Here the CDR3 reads CASRTDRFSYEQYF. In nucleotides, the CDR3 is TGTGCCAGCAGGACGGACCGATTCTCCTACGAGCAGTACTTC.

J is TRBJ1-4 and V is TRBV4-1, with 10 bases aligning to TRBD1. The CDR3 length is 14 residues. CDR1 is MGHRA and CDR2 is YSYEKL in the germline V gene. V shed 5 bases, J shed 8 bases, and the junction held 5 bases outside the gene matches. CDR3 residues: CASSSGTGVEKLFF. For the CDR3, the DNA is TGCGCCAGCAGCTCCGGGACAGGGGTCGAAAAACTGTTTTTT.